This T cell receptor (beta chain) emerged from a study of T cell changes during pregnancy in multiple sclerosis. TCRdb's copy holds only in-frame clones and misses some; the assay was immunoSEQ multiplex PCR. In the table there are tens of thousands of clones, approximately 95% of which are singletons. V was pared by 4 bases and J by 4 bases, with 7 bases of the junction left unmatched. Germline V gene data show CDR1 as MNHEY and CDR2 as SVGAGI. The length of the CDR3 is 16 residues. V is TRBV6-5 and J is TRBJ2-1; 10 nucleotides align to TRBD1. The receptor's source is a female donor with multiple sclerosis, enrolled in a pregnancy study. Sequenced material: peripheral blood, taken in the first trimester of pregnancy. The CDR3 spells CASSFSRDRGYNEQFF. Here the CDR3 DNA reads TGTGCCAGCAGTTTCTCCCGGGACAGGGGTTACAATGAGCAGTTCTTC.